This entry lists 7 T cell receptor beta chains sequenced from one sample in a study of graft-versus-host responses after intestinal transplantation. Some clones are missing from TCRdb's copy, which holds only in-frame ones; the method was immunoSEQ multiplex PCR. The repertoire has 20,000 or so clones, around 90% of them found once; the top ten carry 1.9%. The specimen comprised PBMCs, sampled less than 400 days after transplant. These TCRs come from a human patient who received an intestinal transplant, so some T cells may come from the graft donor.

This chain uses TRBV6-5 with TRBJ2-7; D tentatively reads TRBD1 or TRBD2 (5 bases each). Germline V gene data show CDR1 as MNHEY and CDR2 as SVGAGI. CDR3 size: 14 residues. V was clipped by 4 bases and J by 4 bases, with 14 bases between them. As DNA, the CDR3 is TGTGCCAGCAGTTCCCCCGGGACGACATACGAGCAGTACTTC. Encoded protein: CASSSPGTTYEQYF.

The chain employs TRBV6-1 and TRBJ2-5; D is ambiguous. V shed 5 bases and J shed 8 bases, with 9 bases lying between them. Germline-derived CDR1 and CDR2 are MNHNS and SASEGT. The CDR3 has 11 amino acids. The CDR3 DNA follows: TGTGCCAGCAGTCTGGGTTCAACCCAGTACTTC. Translation: CASSLGSTQYF.

V gene TRBV6-1 combines with J gene TRBJ1-5; the D gene is possibly TRBD1 (5 bases). V was trimmed by 1 base and J by 6 bases, leaving 13 bases between them. CDR3 length: 15 amino acids. The germline V gene encodes CDR1 MNHNS and CDR2 SASEGT. The CDR3 DNA sequence: TGTGCCAGCAGTGAAGTCGGGGGTGGGAGTCAGCCCCAGCATTTT. This codes for CASSEVGGGSQPQHF.

The count of this clone is one. The CDR3 coding sequence is TGTGCCAGCAGTTTCAGGAGTCCCCACACCGGGGAGCTGTTTTTT. Protein product: CASSFRSPHTGELFF. The chain links TRBV28 to TRBJ2-2; D is ambiguous. There are 15 residues in the CDR3. V lost 3 bases and J 3 bases, leaving 11 bases between the germline ends. Germline V lookup: CDR1 MDHEN, CDR2 SYDVKM.

The V gene is TRBV30, the J gene TRBJ2-7; D is unclear. Germline lookup yields CDR1 GTSNPN and CDR2 SVGIG (reference sequence). The CDR3 sequence is 13 residues long. V lost 3 bases and J 5 bases, leaving 14 bases between the germline ends. CDR3 nucleotides: TGTGCCTGGAGCCAGAATAGTTTGGACGAGCAGTACTTC. The encoded protein is CAWSQNSLDEQYF.

The chain links TRBV28 to TRBJ2-7; possibly TRBD1 or TRBD2 for D (6 bases each). Trimming removed 5 bases at V and 5 bases at J, with 19 bases between. CDR3 length equals 15 residues. Germline CDR1 reads MDHEN; CDR2 reads SYDVKM. The CDR3 protein is CASSLSPPRGDEQYF. DNA of the CDR3: TGTGCCAGCAGTCTTAGCCCACCGAGGGGGGACGAGCAGTACTTC. The whole variable domain, filled in from reference TRBV28 and TRBJ2-7, reads DVKVTQSSRYLVKRTGEKVFLECVQDMDHENMFWYRQDPGLGLRLIYFSYDVKMKEKGDIPEGYSVSREKKERFSLILESASTNQTSMYLCASSLSPPRGDEQYFGPGTRLTVT.

This chain uses TRBV11-3 with TRBJ1-1; D is ambiguous. The V gene's germline CDR1 is SGHNT and CDR2 YENEEA. Trimming pared 2 bases from V and 7 bases from J, leaving 8 bases between. There are 12 residues in the CDR3. CDR3 nucleotides: TGTGCCAGCAGCTTATCCGGCTTTGAAGCTTTCTTT. Encoded protein: CASSLSGFEAFF.